This TCR beta chain comes out of a study of early T cells in non-severe SARS-CoV-2 infection. Study at large: Chains stayed unpaired after sequencing of bulk RNA from unsorted whole blood.

Study observations and caveats: Anti-spike CD8 specificities were favored by VDJdb matching, whose results missed private and CD4 specificities.

Per germline, CDR1 MNHEY and CDR2 SVGEGT. Trimming left V 2 bases short and J 6 bases short, with 17 bases between. The CDR3 totals 16 residues. In its sample, this clonotype was seen a few times. Its specificity is unknown. Researchers attached unique molecular identifiers to individual cDNA molecules. TCRdb fed the 5' RACE reads into MiXCR, producing one record per CDR3 protein. The sample holds 40,000 or so distinct CDR3 sequences; around 10% are singletons and the top ten take roughly a fifth. This sequence joins TRBV6-2 or TRBV6-3 and TRBJ2-1; either TRBD1 or TRBD2 may supply D (5 bases each). The specimen was whole blood. The source of this sequence is an adult who was a healthcare worker with PCR-confirmed SARS-CoV-2 infection or an uninfected control (not recorded which). Here the CDR3 DNA reads TGTGCCAGCAGTTACCGGGGACCAGGTCTGCGCAATGAGCAGTTCTTC. Translation gives CASSYRGPGLRNEQFF.